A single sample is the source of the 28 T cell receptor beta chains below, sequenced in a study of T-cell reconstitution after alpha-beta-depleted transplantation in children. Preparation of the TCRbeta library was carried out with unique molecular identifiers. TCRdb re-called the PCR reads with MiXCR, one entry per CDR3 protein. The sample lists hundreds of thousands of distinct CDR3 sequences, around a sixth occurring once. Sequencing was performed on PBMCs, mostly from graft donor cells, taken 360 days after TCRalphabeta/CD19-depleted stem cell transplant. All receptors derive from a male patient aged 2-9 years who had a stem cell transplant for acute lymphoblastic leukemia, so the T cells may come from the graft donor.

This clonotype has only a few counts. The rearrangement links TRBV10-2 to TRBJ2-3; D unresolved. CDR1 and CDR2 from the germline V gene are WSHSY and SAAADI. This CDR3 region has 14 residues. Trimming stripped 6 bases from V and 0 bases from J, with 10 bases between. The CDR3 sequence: CASSSKGSTDTQYF. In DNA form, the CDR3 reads TGCGCCAGCAGCTCAAAGGGTAGCACAGATACGCAGTATTTT.

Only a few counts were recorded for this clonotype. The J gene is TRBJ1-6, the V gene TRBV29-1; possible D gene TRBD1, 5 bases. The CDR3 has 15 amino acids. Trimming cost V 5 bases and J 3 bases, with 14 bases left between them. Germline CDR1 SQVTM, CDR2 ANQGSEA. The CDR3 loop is CSVQEGSYYNSPLHF. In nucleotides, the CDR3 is TGCAGCGTTCAGGAGGGGAGCTACTATAATTCACCCCTCCACTTT.

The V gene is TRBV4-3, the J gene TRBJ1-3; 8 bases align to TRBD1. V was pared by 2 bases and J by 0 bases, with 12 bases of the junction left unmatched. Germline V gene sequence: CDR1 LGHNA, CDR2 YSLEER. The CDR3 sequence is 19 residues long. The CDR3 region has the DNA TGCGCCAGCAGCCAAAGGTCAGGGACAGGCCTAATCTCTGGAAACACCATATATTTT. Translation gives CASSQRSGTGLISGNTIYF.

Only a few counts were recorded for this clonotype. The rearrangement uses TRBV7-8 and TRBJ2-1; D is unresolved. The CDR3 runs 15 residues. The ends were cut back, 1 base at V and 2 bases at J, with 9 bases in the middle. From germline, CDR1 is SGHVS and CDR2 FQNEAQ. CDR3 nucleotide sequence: TGTGCCAGCAGCTTAGTGCAGGACGCCTACAATGAGCAGTTCTTC. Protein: CASSLVQDAYNEQFF.

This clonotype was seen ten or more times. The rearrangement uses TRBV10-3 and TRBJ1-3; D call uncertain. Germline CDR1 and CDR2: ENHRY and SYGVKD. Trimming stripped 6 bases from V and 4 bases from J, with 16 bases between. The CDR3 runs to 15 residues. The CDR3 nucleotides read TGTGCCATCAGCATTCATCTGGAAGCGGGAAACACCATATATTTT. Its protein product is CAISIHLEAGNTIYF.

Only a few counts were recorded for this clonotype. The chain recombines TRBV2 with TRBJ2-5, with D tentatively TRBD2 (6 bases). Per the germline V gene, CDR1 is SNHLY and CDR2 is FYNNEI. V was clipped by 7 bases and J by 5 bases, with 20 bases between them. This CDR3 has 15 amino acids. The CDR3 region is CASIPRGGTVETQYF. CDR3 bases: TGTGCCAGCATCCCGAGGGGCGGGACTGTTGAGACCCAGTACTTC. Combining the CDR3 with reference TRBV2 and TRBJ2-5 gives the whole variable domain EPEVTQTPSHQVTQMGQEVILRCVPISNHLYFYWYRQILGQKVEFLVSFYNNEISEKSEIFDDQFSVERPDGSNFTLKIRSTKLEDSAMYFCASIPRGGTVETQYFGPGTRLLVL.

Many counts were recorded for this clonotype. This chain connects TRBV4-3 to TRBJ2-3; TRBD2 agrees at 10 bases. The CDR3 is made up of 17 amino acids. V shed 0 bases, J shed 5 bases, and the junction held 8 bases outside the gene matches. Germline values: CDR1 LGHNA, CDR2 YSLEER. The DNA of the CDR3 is TGCGCCAGCAGCCAAGAGGGAGCGGGGGGGCCAAAAGATACGCAGTATTTT. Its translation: CASSQEGAGGPKDTQYF.

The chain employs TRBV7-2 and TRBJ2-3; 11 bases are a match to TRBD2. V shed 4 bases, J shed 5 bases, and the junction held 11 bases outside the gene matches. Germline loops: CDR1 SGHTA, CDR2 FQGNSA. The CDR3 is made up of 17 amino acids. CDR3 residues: CASSSVAGGATEDTQYF. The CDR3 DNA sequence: TGTGCCAGCAGCTCTGTAGCGGGGGGGGCGACGGAAGATACGCAGTATTTT.

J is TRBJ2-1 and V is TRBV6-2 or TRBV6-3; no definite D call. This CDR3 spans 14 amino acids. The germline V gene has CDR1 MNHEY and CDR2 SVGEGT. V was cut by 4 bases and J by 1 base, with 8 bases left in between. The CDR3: CASSWALSYNEQFF. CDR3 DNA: TGTGCCAGCAGTTGGGCCCTGTCCTACAATGAGCAGTTCTTC.

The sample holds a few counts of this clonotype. In DNA form, the CDR3 reads TGTGCCAGCTCACCAGTAGGGACAGGGTCCCACGAGCAGTACTTC. Translated: CASSPVGTGSHEQYF. The V call is TRBV18, the J call TRBJ2-7; 9 nucleotides align to TRBD1. This CDR3 is built from 15 residues. The ends lost 2 bases at V and 5 bases at J; junction bases unmatched: 7. Germline loops: CDR1 KGHSH, CDR2 LQKENI.

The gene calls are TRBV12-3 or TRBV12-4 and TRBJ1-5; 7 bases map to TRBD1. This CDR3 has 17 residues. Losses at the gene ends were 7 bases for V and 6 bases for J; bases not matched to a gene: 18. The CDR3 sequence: CASKDPNEDRLGQPQHF. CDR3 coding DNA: TGTGCCAGCAAAGATCCGAATGAGGACAGGTTGGGTCAGCCCCAGCATTTT.

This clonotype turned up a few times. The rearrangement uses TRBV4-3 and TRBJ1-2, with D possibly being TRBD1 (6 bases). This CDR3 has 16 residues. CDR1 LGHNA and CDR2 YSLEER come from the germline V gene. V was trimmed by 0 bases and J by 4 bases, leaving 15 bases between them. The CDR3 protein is CASSQEGSTGLYGYTF. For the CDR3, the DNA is TGCGCCAGCAGCCAAGAGGGATCGACAGGACTCTATGGCTACACCTTC.

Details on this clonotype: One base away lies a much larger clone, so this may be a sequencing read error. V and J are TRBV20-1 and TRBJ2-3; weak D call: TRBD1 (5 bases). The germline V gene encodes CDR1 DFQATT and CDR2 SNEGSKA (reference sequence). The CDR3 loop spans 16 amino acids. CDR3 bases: TGCTGTGCTAGAGGTCTGGCAGGGATAGAATGGGATACGCAGTATTTT. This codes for CCARGLAGIEWDTQYF.

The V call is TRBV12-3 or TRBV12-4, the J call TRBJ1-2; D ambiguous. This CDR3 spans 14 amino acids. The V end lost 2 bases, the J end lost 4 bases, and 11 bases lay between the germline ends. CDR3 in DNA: TGTGCCAGCAGTTTACGGCCCGGAATCTATGGCTACACCTTC. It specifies CASSLRPGIYGYTF.

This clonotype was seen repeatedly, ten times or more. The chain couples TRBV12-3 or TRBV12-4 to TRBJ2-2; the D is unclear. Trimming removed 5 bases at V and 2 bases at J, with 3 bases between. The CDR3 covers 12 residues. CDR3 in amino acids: CASSHNTGELFF. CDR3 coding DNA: TGTGCCAGCAGTCATAACACCGGGGAGCTGTTTTTT.

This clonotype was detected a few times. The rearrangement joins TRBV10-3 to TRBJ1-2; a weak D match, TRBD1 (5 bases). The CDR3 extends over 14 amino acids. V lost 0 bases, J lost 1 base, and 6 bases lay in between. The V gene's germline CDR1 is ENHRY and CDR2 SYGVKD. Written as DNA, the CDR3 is TGTGCCATCAGTGAGTCGACAGATAACTATGGCTACACCTTC. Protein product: CAISESTDNYGYTF.

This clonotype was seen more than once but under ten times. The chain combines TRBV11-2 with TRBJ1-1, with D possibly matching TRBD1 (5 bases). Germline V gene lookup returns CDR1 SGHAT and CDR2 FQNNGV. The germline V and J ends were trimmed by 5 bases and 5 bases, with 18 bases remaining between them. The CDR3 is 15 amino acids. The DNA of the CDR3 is TGTGCCAGCAGCCCGATCTCCTGGGGCGGAACTGAAGCTTTCTTT. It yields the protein CASSPISWGGTEAFF.

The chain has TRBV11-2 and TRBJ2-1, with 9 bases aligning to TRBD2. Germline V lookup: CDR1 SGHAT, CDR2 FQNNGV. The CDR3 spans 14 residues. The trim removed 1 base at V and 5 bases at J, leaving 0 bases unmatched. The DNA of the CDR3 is TGTGCCAGCAGCTTAGTAGCGGGGGACAATGAGCAGTTCTTC. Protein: CASSLVAGDNEQFF.

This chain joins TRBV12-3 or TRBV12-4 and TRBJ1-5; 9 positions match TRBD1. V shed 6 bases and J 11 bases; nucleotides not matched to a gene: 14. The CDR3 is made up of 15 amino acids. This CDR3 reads CASSGDREGYLAQHF. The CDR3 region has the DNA TGTGCCAGCAGCGGGGACAGGGAAGGGTATCTGGCCCAGCATTTT.

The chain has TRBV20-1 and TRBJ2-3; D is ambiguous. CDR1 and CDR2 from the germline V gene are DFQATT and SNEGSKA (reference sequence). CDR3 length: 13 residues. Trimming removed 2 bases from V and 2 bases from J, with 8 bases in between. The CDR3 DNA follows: TGCAGTGCTAGATTGGAGTTCACAGATACGCAGTATTTT. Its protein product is CSARLEFTDTQYF.

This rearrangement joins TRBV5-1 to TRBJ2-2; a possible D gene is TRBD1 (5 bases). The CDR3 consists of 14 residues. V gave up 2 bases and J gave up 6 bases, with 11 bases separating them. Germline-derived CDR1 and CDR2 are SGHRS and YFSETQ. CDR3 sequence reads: CASSFTGDAGELFF. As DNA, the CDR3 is TGCGCCAGCAGCTTCACAGGCGACGCCGGGGAGCTGTTTTTT. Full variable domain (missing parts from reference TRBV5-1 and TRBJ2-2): KAGVTQTPRYLIKTRGQQVTLSCSPISGHRSVSWYQQTPGQGLQFLFEYFSETQRNKGNFPGRFSGRQFSNSRSEMNVSTLELGDSALYLCASSFTGDAGELFFGEGSRLTVL.

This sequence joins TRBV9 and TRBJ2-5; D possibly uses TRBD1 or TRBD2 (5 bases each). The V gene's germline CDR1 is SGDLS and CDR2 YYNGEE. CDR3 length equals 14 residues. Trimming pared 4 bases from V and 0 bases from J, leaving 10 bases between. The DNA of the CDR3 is TGTGCCAGCAGCCCCGGGACCTACCAAGAGACCCAGTACTTC. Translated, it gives CASSPGTYQETQYF.

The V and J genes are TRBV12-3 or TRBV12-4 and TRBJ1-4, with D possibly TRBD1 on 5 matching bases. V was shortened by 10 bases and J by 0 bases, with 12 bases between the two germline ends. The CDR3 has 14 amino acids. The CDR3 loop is CATQRGATNEKLFF. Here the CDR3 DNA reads TGTGCCACCCAACGGGGGGCAACTAATGAAAAACTGTTTTTT.

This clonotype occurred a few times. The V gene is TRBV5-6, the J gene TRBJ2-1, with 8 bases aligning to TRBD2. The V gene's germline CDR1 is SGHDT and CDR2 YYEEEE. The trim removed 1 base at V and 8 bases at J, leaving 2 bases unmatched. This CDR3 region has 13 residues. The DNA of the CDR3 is TGTGCCAGCAGCTTGCGGGGGGGCTATGAGCAGTTCTTC. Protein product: CASSLRGGYEQFF. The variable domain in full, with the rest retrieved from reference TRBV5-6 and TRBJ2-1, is DAGVTQSPTHLIKTRGQQVTLRCSPKSGHDTVSWYQQALGQGPQFIFQYYEEEERQRGNFPDRFSGHQFPNYSSELNVNALLLGDSALYLCASSLRGGYEQFFGPGTRLTVL.

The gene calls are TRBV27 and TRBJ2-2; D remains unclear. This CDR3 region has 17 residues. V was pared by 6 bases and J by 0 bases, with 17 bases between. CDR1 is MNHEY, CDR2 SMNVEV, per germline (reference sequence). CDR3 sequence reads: CASRRSSNYANTGELFF. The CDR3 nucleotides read TGTGCCAGCAGGCGGTCCTCAAACTACGCGAACACCGGGGAGCTGTTTTTT.

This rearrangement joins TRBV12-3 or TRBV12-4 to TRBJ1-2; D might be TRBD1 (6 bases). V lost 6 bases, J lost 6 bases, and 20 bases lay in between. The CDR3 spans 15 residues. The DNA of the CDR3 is TGTGCCAGCAGCCCAACGAGGGGGGTTCTGGATGGCTACACCTTC. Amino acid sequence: CASSPTRGVLDGYTF.

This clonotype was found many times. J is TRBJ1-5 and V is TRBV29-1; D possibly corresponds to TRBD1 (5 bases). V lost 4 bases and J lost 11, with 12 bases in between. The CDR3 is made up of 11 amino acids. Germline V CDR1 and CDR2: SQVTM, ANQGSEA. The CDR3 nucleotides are TGCAGCGTTGCGACCTCGGGGGCCCAGCATTTT. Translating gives CSVATSGAQHF.

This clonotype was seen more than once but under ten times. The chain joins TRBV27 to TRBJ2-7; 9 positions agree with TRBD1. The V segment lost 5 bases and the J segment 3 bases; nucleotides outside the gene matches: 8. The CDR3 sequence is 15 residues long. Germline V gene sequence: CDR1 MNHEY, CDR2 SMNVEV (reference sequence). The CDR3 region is CASSLPGQGVYEQYF. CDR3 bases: TGTGCCAGCAGTCTTCCGGGACAGGGCGTCTACGAGCAGTACTTC.